A selection of T cell receptor beta chains follows, all from one sample in a study of blood T cell repertoires in COVID-19. Generated by immunoSEQ multiplex PCR, the TCRdb table keeps only in-frame clones and is missing some. The sample lists about 400,000 clones, 70% to 90% occurring once. Sequenced: peripheral blood. The receptors were sampled from a man in his forties with acute or convalescent COVID-19. Each CDR3 is given without its conserved first and last residue.

j_call v_call cdr3_aa
TRBJ1-6 TRBV5-6 ASSLRDSPLH
TRBJ2-5 TRBV25-1 ASSESGLAGRFSKTQY
TRBJ2-5 TRBV10-3 AISGTSGRAGGETQY
TRBJ1-5 TRBV19 ASSTIPRDLGQPQH
TRBJ1-5 TRBV27 ASSSIFSTGKKDQPQH
TRBJ2-5 TRBV4-1 ASSQVQGSVETQY
TRBJ2-7 TRBV5-6 ASSLSRGEQY
TRBJ1-4 TRBV25-1 ASSENRVEKLF
TRBJ2-3 TRBV9 ASSVDGTQY
TRBJ1-2 TRBV30 AWSGGTGGHGYT
TRBJ1-5 TRBV19 ASSIGVSSQPQH
TRBJ1-3 TRBV30 AWSNTGTGNTIY
TRBJ1-5 TRBV5-5 ASSLNSYSNQPQH
TRBJ1-1 TRBV9 ASSPQTGEDTEAF
TRBJ2-3 TRBV27 ASSPQGARTDTQY
TRBJ2-1 TRBV5-4 ASSSGLAGGMGF
TRBJ1-1 TRBV19 ASSIQLTTGLNTEAF
TRBJ2-1 TRBV28 ATAAGTGPTYSYNEQF
TRBJ1-2 TRBV9 ASSVVGGNYGYT
TRBJ1-1 TRBV1 TSSQWRDSATEAF
TRBJ1-2 TRBV14 ASSQTIDTLYGYT
TRBJ2-7 TRBV11-2 ASSLDVSLEQY
TRBJ1-2 TRBV5-1 ASSLSPGRGDGYT
TRBJ1-2 TRBV6-5 ASTRRQNSGYGYT
TRBJ1-2 TRBV28 ASSLTFPYGYT
TRBJ1-2 TRBV14 ASSQELGDGYT
TRBJ1-2 TRBV28 ASSPLTRGYT
TRBJ1-4 TRBV5-1 ASSTTGLRDEKLF
TRBJ2-7 TRBV6-5 ASRGHSYEQY
TRBJ2-5 TRBV6-5 ASSRQTRYQETQY